These 6 T cell receptor beta chains were all obtained from the same sample, sequenced in a study of CD4 and CD8 cells across lung adenocarcinoma regions (dated by TCRdb to 2016 to 2018). The library was made by PCR. The sequencer listed for this sample is HiSeq X Ten. The public reads were run again by TCRdb, first through fastp at Q25 and then through MiXCR, and only productive beta chains were kept. Entries are consolidated by CDR3 protein sequence, retaining the most common genes and DNA. Counted in this sample were about 20,000 distinct CDR3 sequences; roughly 54% of them appeared once. The ten largest clones capture roughly a quarter of the sample. Sample: CD8+ T cells from the center of a lung tumor. The cell subset or site label, read with the paper, signifies: tumor center region. The receptor set was obtained from a female donor with lung adenocarcinoma. The CD4 and CD8 labels of this study may be unreliable.

The chain links TRBV10-1 to TRBJ2-5; unclear D gene. Germline CDR1 is WNHNN and CDR2 is SYGVQD (reference sequence). The CDR3 is made up of 14 amino acids. CDR3 in amino acids: CAGKVGRDPDTQYF. The CDR3 DNA reads as TGCGCGGGCAAGGTGGGCCGAGACCCAGATACCCAGTACTTC.

This sequence joins TRBV6-1 and TRBJ1-6; possibly TRBD1 for D (5 bases). The CDR3 sequence is 14 residues long. Germline loops: CDR1 MNHNS, CDR2 SASEGT. With 8 bases removed from V and 2 bases from J, the gap between germline ends came to 10 bases. CDR3 in amino acids: CASGAGPYNSPLHF. CDR3 nucleotide sequence: TGTGCCAGCGGGGCAGGGCCCTATAATTCACCCCTCCACTTT.

A few counts support this clonotype. CDR3 coding DNA: TGTGCCAGCAGATCCCAAGGCAAGAACACTGAAGCTTTCTTT. Translation: CASRSQGKNTEAFF. The genes are TRBV6-1 and TRBJ1-1; no firm D call. Deletions cut 6 bases from V and 1 base from J, with 12 bases between. The CDR3 has 14 amino acids. Looked up from germline, CDR1 is MNHNS and CDR2 is SASEGT.

This clonotype has only a few counts. The chain employs TRBV5-1 and TRBJ1-1; D remains ambiguous. Germline V lookup: CDR1 SGHRS, CDR2 YFSETQ. The CDR3 sequence is 15 residues long. V was trimmed by 4 bases and J by 7 bases, leaving 20 bases between them. DNA for the CDR3: TGCGCCAGCAGCCTTCTCCCGAGGCAGGTCCGTGAAGCTTTCTTT. It specifies CASSLLPRQVREAFF.

The rearrangement uses TRBV6-1 and TRBJ2-1, with 9 nucleotides matching TRBD1. The CDR3 length is 11 residues. Germline CDR1 and CDR2: MNHNS and SASEGT. The J segment lost 15 bases and the V segment lost 6 bases, leaving 6 bases of the junction unmatched. CDR3: CASRAGTGWFF. The CDR3 DNA reads TGTGCCAGCAGGGCCGGGACAGGGTGGTTCTTC.

For this clonotype: Germline is not matched at one junction end, which may reflect a read error. This chain joins TRBV10-1 and TRBJ2-5, with D possibly TRBD1 on 6 matching bases. The CDR3 is made up of 14 amino acids. The germline gives CDR1 WNHNN, CDR2 SYGVQD (reference sequence). CDR3 bases: TGCGCGGGGAGAGGGGGATGTGACCCAGAGACCCAGTACTTT. Protein: CAGRGGCDPETQYF.